The T cell receptor beta chain described here comes from a study of T cell repertoires in cytomegalovirus infection. Study summary: Public signatures in TCR beta pointed to CMV infection and matching HLA type.

As for this clonotype: The target antigen is unknown.

The study, taken as a whole, reports: In two of eight donors, the top clonotype was HLA-C-restricted CMV-specific.

The CDR3 has 15 residues. Germline values: CDR1 MNHNS, CDR2 SASEGT. Losses at the gene ends were 6 bases for V and 7 bases for J; bases not matched to a gene: 9. TCRdb reprocessed the reads with MiXCR, giving one entry per CDR3 protein. Of about 770,000 distinct CDR3 sequences detected, roughly 28% appear once; the ten largest clones hold about 12%. The J gene is TRBJ1-5, the V gene TRBV6-1, with 10 bases lining up with TRBD1. The specimen was cultured CD8+ T cells from PBMCs, collected from culture after CMV antigen stimulation. This TCR derives from a human donor in good health (CMV status not recorded). Some clones in this sample may be carry-over from other donors' samples. CDR3 in amino acids: CASSKDRDRGQPQHF. The CDR3, as DNA: TGTGCCAGCAGCAAAGACCGGGACAGGGGACAGCCCCAGCATTTT.